The rows below give T cell receptor beta chains drawn from one sample of a study of blood T cell repertoires in COVID-19. Generated by immunoSEQ multiplex PCR, the TCRdb table keeps only in-frame clones and is missing some. The sample records 200,000 or so clones, around 85% being singletons. The source material was peripheral blood. The receptors were sampled from a man between 60 and 70 years old with acute or convalescent COVID-19. Both conserved end residues are trimmed from each CDR3. The D gene is left open where the match is weak. Where a row states a size, it is once, few, many or the class of an expanded clone; other rows omit it.

>TRBV27|.|.|14
ASSLSAGFLTDTQY
>TRBV7-2|.|.|14
ASRLLPGGIGNTIY
>TRBV19|.|.|13
ASSMGEDLRNEQF
>TRBV10-1|TRBD2|.|13
ARGLAGLYTGELF
>TRBV12-3/TRBV12-4|.|.|11
ASSSWGPSEQY
>TRBV5-1|TRBD1|.|13
ASSLRQGLPYEQY
>TRBV7-8|.|.|10
ASSSGGGEAF
>TRBV7-2|TRBD2|.|13
ASSPTSGRSPEQY
>TRBV6-5|.|.|14
ASSYWGVGANYGYT
>TRBV7-9|TRBD1|.|10
ASSLASQGAI
>TRBV25-1|.|.|10
ANLTLERTQY
>TRBV7-2|.|.|13
ASSLEPGRRSTIY
>TRBV7-9|TRBD1|.|12
ASSLGQGNEKLF
>TRBV5-1|.|.|12
ASSLSLPQETQY
>TRBV19|.|.|12
ASSRWEPTGELF
>TRBV11-2|TRBD1|few|13
ASSSRDRSTDTQY
>TRBV6-4|TRBD2|.|13
AFLRGRVLQETQY
>TRBV6-1|TRBD2|.|14
ASSDSGRVNTGELF
>TRBV5-1|TRBD2|.|13
ASSLSTSGMGEQF
>TRBV28|.|.|9
ASSSLTEAF
>TRBV28|TRBD1|.|14
ASNPGQGRFRDTQY
>TRBV19|.|.|13
ASSPGSRGAGELF
>TRBV28|.|.|14
ASSLGGRRSDSPLH
>TRBV5-1|TRBD2|.|12
ASRLATTAYEQY
>TRBV4-2|TRBD2|once|15
ASSQDSTSGVTDTQY
>TRBV19|.|.|14
ASTQEGARNTGELF
>TRBV4-1|TRBD1|.|14
ASSSLTGMNTGELF
>TRBV28|.|.|13
ASSPGSTQREKLF
>TRBV6-4|TRBD2|.|13
ASSEEAGAYNEQF
>TRBV7-2|.|.|10
ASSLGQYEAF
>TRBV18|.|.|13
ASSPPSRGGNEQF
>TRBV7-8|TRBD1|once|11
ASSGTVNYGYT
>TRBV7-6|TRBD2|.|13
ASSLTSGRTYEQY
>TRBV21-1|.|.|13
ASSKNRGGNQPQH
>TRBV6-5|.|once|9
ANPKAGSCF
>TRBV6-5|.|.|11
ASSQNRVTEQY